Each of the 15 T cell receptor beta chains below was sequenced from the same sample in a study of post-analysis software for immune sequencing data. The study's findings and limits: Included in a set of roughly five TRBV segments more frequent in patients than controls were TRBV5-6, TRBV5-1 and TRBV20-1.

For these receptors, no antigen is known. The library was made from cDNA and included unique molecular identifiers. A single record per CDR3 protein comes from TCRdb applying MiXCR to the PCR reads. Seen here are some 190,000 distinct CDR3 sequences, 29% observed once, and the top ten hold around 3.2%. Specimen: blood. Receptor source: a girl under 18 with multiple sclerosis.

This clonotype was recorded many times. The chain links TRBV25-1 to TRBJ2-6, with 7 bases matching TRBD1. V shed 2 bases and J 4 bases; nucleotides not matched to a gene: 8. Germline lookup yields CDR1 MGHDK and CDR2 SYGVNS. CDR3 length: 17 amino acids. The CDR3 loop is CASSERQGVSGANVLTF. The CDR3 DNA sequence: TGTGCCAGCAGTGAACGACAGGGTGTATCAGGGGCCAACGTCCTGACTTTC.

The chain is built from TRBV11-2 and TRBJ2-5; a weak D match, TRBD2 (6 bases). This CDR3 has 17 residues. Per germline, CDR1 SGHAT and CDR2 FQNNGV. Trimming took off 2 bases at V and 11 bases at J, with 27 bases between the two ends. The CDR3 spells CASSLSPGVEGRREQYF. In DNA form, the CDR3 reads TGTGCCAGCAGCTTATCACCGGGGGTGGAAGGGAGGAGAGAGCAGTACTTC.

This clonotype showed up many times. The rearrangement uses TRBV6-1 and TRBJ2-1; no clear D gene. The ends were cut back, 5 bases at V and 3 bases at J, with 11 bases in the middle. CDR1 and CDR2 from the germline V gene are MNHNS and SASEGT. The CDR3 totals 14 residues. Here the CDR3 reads CASSSSRVYNEQFF. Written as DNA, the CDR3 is TGTGCCAGCAGTTCGTCACGGGTCTACAATGAGCAGTTCTTC.

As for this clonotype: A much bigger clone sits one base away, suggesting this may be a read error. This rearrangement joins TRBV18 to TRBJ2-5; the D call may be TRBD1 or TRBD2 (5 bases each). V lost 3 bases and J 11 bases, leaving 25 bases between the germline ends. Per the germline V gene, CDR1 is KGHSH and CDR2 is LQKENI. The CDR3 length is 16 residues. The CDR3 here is CASSPTAAGSTDEQYF. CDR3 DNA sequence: TGTGCCAGCTCACCTACTGCTGCAGGGAGTACGGATGAGCAGTACTTC.

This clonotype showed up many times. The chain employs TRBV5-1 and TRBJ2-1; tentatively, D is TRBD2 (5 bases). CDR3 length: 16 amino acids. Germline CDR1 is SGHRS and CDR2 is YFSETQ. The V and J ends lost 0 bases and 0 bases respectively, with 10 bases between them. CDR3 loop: CASSLAGVASYNEQFF. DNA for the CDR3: TGCGCCAGCAGCTTGGCCGGGGTAGCCTCCTACAATGAGCAGTTCTTC.

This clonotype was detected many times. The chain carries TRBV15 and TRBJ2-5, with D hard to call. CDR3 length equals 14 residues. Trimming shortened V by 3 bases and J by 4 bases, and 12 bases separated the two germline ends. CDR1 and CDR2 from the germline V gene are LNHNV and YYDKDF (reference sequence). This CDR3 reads CATSRLLVGETQYF. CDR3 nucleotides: TGTGCCACCAGCAGGCTCCTAGTGGGAGAGACCCAGTACTTC.

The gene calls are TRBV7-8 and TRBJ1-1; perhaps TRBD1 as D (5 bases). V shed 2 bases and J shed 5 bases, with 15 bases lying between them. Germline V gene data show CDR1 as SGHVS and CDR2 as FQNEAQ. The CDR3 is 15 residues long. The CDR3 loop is CASSLLSGVGTEAFF. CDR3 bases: TGTGCCAGCAGCTTACTATCGGGGGTTGGGACTGAAGCTTTCTTT.

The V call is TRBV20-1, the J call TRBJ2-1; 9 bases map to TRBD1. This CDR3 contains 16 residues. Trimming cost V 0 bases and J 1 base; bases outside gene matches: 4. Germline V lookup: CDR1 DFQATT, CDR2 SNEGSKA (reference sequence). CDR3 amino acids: CSARDGGQGSYNEQFF. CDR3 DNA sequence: TGCAGTGCTAGAGATGGCGGACAGGGGTCCTACAATGAGCAGTTCTTC.

The CDR3 DNA is TGTGCCAGCAGCTCTAAGCCGAGTATCTCTATTTATGAGCAGTTCTTC. This encodes CASSSKPSISIYEQFF. The V gene is TRBV7-3, the J gene TRBJ2-1; D not certain. V lost 4 bases, J lost 8 bases, and 21 bases lay in between. Germline V CDR1 and CDR2: SGHTA, FQGTGA. The CDR3 spans 16 residues. Filled out from reference TRBV7-3 and TRBJ2-1, the complete variable domain reads GAGVSQTPSNKVTEKGKYVELRCDPISGHTALYWYRQSLGQGPEFLIYFQGTGAADDSGLPNDRFFAVRPEGSVSTLKIQRTERGDSAVYLCASSSKPSISIYEQFFGPGTRLTVL.

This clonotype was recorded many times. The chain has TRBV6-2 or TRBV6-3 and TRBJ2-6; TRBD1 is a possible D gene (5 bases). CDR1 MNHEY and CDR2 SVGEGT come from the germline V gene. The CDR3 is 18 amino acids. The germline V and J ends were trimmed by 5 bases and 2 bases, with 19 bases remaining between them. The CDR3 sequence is CASSTHQGGETGANVLTF. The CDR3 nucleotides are TGTGCCAGCAGTACTCACCAGGGCGGAGAGACTGGGGCCAACGTCCTGACTTTC.

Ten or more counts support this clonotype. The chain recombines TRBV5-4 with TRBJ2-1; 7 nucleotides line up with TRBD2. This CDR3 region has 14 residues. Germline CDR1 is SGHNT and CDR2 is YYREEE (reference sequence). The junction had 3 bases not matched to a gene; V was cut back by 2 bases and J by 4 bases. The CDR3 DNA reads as TGTGCCAGCAGCTTAGGCGGGAGATACAATGAGCAGTTCTTC. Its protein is CASSLGGRYNEQFF.

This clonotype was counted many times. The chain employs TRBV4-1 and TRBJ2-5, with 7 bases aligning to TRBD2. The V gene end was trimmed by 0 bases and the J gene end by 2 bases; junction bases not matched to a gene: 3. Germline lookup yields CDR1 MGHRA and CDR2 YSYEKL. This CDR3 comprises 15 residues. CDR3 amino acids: CASSQDGREQETQYF. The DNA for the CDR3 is TGCGCCAGCAGCCAAGATGGGCGGGAGCAAGAGACCCAGTACTTC.

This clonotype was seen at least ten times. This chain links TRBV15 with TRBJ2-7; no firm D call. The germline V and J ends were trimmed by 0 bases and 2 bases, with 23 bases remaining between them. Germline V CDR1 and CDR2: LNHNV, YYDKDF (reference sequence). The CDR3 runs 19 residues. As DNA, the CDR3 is TGTGCCACCAGCAGAGATACCCCCCGAGGTGTGGAAACCACCTACGAGCAGTACTTC. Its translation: CATSRDTPRGVETTYEQYF.

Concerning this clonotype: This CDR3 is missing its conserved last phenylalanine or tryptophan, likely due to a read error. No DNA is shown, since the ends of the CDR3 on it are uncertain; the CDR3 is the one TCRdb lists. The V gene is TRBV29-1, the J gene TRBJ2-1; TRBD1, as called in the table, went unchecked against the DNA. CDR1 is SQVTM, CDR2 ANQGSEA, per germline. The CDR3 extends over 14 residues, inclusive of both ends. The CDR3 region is CSVDPDSRSYTFGS.

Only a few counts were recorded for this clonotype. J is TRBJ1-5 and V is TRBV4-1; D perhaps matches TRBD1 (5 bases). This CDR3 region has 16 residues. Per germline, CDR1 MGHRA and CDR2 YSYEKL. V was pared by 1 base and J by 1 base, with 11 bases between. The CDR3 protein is CASSQVWAGSNQPQHF. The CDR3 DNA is TGCGCCAGCAGCCAAGTGTGGGCAGGGAGCAATCAGCCCCAGCATTTT.